This T cell receptor beta chain was sequenced during a study of T cell repertoires in cytomegalovirus infection. On the study more broadly: From public TCR beta signatures came an indication of both CMV infection and matching HLA type.

TCRdb re-called the reads through MiXCR, storing one row per CDR3 protein. This sample yields under 70,000 distinct CDR3 sequences, of which around 30% are seen a single time; 55% to 75% belongs to the top ten. Study observations and caveats: In two of eight donors, the top clonotype was HLA-C-restricted CMV-specific.

CDR3 size: 14 residues. V shed 10 bases and J shed 7 bases, with 20 bases lying between them. This clonotype turned up a few times. Its matching antigen is unknown. The source material was PBMCs, sequenced either directly or after in vitro stimulation (not recorded which). The sequence derives from a human donor in good health (CMV status not recorded). Some clones in this sample may be carry-over from other donors' samples. V is TRBV23-1 and J is TRBJ1-5; TRBD1 is a possible D gene (5 bases). TRBV23-1 is labeled an ORF, and its function is uncertain. CDR3 region: CAILVGGLGQPQHF. The CDR3 DNA reads TGCGCCATCCTAGTCGGGGGGTTAGGACAGCCCCAGCATTTT.